This TCR beta chain is drawn from a study of cytomegalovirus exposure and HLA in healthy donors. Study observations and caveats: In vitro checks showed that a few CMV-associated chains really do target CMV antigens. Researchers counted roughly 150 TCR beta chains as cytomegalovirus-associated. Reports credit the classifier with highly specific, highly sensitive diagnosis of cytomegalovirus status.

The donors formed part of the approximately 130-subject validation cohort, distinct from the roughly 700-subject first cohort. To note about this clone: Its matching antigen is unknown.

Per the germline V gene, CDR1 is LNHDA and CDR2 is SQIVND (reference sequence). Trimming removed 0 bases at V and 4 bases at J, with 10 bases between. The CDR3 is made up of 15 amino acids. Produced via immunoSEQ multiplex PCR; TCRdb's table is partial and in-frame only. The sample lists fewer than 100,000 clones, around 90% occurring once. The sequenced sample consisted of PBMCs. J is TRBJ1-5 and V is TRBV19, with a tentative D call TRBD1 (6 bases). The receptor was derived from a man younger than 45 in good health and CMV-seronegative. The CDR3 reads CASSIDGRGNQPQHF. The CDR3 region has the DNA TGTGCCAGTAGTATAGATGGCAGGGGAAATCAGCCCCAGCATTTT.